The T cell receptor (beta chain) under discussion was sequenced for a study of blood T cell repertoires in COVID-19. About the study: Italy, Spain and the United States were the sources of the convalescent and acute COVID-19 samples.

TCRdb's copy holds only in-frame clones and misses some; the assay was immunoSEQ multiplex PCR. The sample lists around 300,000 clones, 65% to 90% occurring once. The germline CDR1 and CDR2 sequences are SGHNT and YYREEE (reference sequence). This CDR3 has 16 residues. The J segment lost 1 base and the V segment lost 4 bases, leaving 7 bases of the junction unmatched. The gene calls are TRBV5-4 and TRBJ1-1; 10 bases fit TRBD1. The sequence was obtained from a woman aged 70 to 79 with COVID-19, enrolled during active disease. The sequenced sample was peripheral blood. CDR3 region: CASSRGTGVGNTEAFF. The CDR3 DNA reads TGTGCCAGCAGCCGGGGGACAGGGGTCGGGAACACTGAAGCTTTCTTT.